Below are 13 T cell receptor beta chains sequenced from a single sample in a study of CD8 T cells in ankylosing spondylitis. TCRdb recomputed calls from the 5' RACE reads with MiXCR, one row per CDR3 protein. Of more than 600,000 distinct CDR3 sequences in the sample, 15% to 20% were seen once. Findings and caveats of the study: Seemingly distinctive of ankylosing spondylitis blood was a TCR beta motif formed by eight highly homologous variants.

These receptors' targets are unknown. The sample comprised blood, either unsorted or a sorted T cell fraction (not recorded which). These receptors were obtained from a male donor with ankylosing spondylitis.

The V gene is TRBV20-1, the J gene TRBJ1-5; 10 nucleotides line up with TRBD1. The V gene end was trimmed by 3 bases and the J gene end by 5 bases; junction bases not matched to a gene: 7. The germline gives CDR1 DFQATT, CDR2 SNEGSKA (reference sequence). CDR3 size: 15 residues. The CDR3 here is CSARDRDRGDQPQHF. For the CDR3, the DNA is TGCAGTGCTAGGGACCGGGACAGGGGAGATCAGCCCCAGCATTTT.

This clonotype turned up a few times. This rearrangement joins TRBV27 to TRBJ2-7, with 10 bases aligning to TRBD2. The J segment lost 6 bases and the V segment lost 3 bases, leaving 5 bases of the junction unmatched. The CDR3 sequence is 14 residues long. Germline CDR1 is MNHEY and CDR2 is SMNVEV (reference sequence). The CDR3 region has the DNA TGTGCCAGCAGTTTGCTAGCGGGAGCTCCCGAGCAGTACTTC. This translates into CASSLLAGAPEQYF.

The chain is built from TRBV29-1 and TRBJ1-2, with D perhaps matching TRBD1 (5 bases). The V end lost 4 bases, the J end lost 2 bases, and 14 bases lay between the germline ends. Per germline, CDR1 SQVTM and CDR2 ANQGSEA. The CDR3 runs to 14 residues. The CDR3 spells CSVGGQTFNYGYTF. The CDR3 DNA sequence: TGCAGCGTTGGGGGCCAGACATTCAACTATGGCTACACCTTC.

As DNA, the CDR3 is TGTGCCAGCAGCACGTTGGATGAGCAGTTCTTC. Translating it yields CASSTLDEQFF. The chain combines TRBV12-3 or TRBV12-4 with TRBJ2-1, with unresolved D. V lost 6 bases, J lost 8 bases, and 8 bases lay in between. This CDR3 region has 11 residues.

CDR3 sequence: CASSLTGLAEGSYEQYF. The CDR3 coding sequence is TGCGCCAGCAGTCTTACTGGACTAGCGGAGGGCTCCTACGAGCAGTACTTC. The V gene is TRBV5-1, the J gene TRBJ2-7; 10 bases are shared with TRBD2. CDR3 size: 17 residues. Germline trimming cut 5 bases from V and 0 bases from J; bases unmatched to any gene: 11. The germline V gene encodes CDR1 SGHRS and CDR2 YFSETQ.

This clonotype has a handful of counts. The CDR3, as DNA: TGTGCCATCAGCGGACCGGTTTCAGGTGCAGATACGCAGTATTTT. Translation gives CAISGPVSGADTQYF. The rearrangement links TRBV10-3 to TRBJ2-3; D not resolved. The CDR3 is 15 amino acids. The V gene's germline CDR1 is ENHRY and CDR2 SYGVKD. Trimming cost V 6 bases and J 4 bases, with 17 bases left between them.

This clonotype was observed a few times. The chain recombines TRBV5-6 with TRBJ1-1; D not resolved. Germline-derived CDR1 and CDR2 are SGHDT and YYEEEE. Between the trimmed V and J ends, which lost 6 bases and 4 bases, there was a span of 13 bases. The CDR3 runs to 13 residues. The CDR3 spells CASTVGPSTEAFF. CDR3 DNA: TGTGCCAGCACCGTCGGGCCTAGCACTGAAGCTTTCTTT.

The chain couples TRBV28 to TRBJ1-2; D is unresolved. The germline CDR1 and CDR2 sequences are MDHEN and SYDVKM. There are 14 residues in the CDR3. Trimming left V 6 bases short and J 2 bases short, with 13 bases between. In DNA form, the CDR3 reads TGTGCCAGCAGCCCAATACGTCGAAACTATGGCTACACCTTC. Its translation: CASSPIRRNYGYTF.

This chain joins TRBV20-1 and TRBJ2-5; 9 nucleotides match TRBD2. This CDR3 contains 15 residues. V trimming: 3 bases; J trimming: 0 bases; junction bases outside the gene matches: 5. Germline V gene lookup returns CDR1 DFQATT and CDR2 SNEGSKA (reference sequence). Here the CDR3 DNA reads TGCAGTGCTAGCACTAGACTAGCGGACCAAGAGACCCAGTACTTC. It codes for CSASTRLADQETQYF.

This chain joins TRBV11-2 and TRBJ1-1; D unresolved. Trimming shortened V by 2 bases and J by 8 bases, and 12 bases separated the two germline ends. Per germline, CDR1 SGHAT and CDR2 FQNNGV. This CDR3 is built from 13 residues. The chain's CDR3 is CASSLRGKEEAFF. DNA for the CDR3: TGTGCCAGCAGCTTACGCGGGAAGGAAGAAGCTTTCTTT.

This clonotype has a count of ten or more. The J gene is TRBJ1-5, the V gene TRBV20-1; no reliable D call. CDR1 and CDR2 from the germline V gene are DFQATT and SNEGSKA (reference sequence). This CDR3 has 12 amino acids. V was pared by 6 bases and J by 2 bases, with 8 bases between. CDR3 in DNA: TGCAGTGCCCGGGGAGGCAATCAGCCCCAGCATTTT. Encoded protein: CSARGGNQPQHF.

The chain couples TRBV3-1 to TRBJ2-5, with 8 bases matching TRBD1. Germline V lookup: CDR1 LGHDT, CDR2 YNNKEL (reference sequence). V trimming: 0 bases; J trimming: 7 bases; junction bases outside the gene matches: 10. The CDR3 length is 16 residues. The CDR3 region is CASSQEGTGPEGTQYF. In DNA, the CDR3 is TGTGCCAGCAGCCAAGAGGGGACAGGCCCGGAGGGGACCCAGTACTTC.

In its sample, this clonotype was seen a few times. This CDR3 is CASSLLEGGGYTF. The CDR3 region has the DNA TGTGCCAGCAGTTTACTAGAGGGTGGGGGCTACACCTTC. The chain employs TRBV12-3 or TRBV12-4 and TRBJ1-2; no reliable D call. The CDR3 sequence is 13 residues long. V dropped 2 bases and J dropped 8 bases, with 12 bases sitting between them.